This T cell receptor (beta chain) was identified in a study of CXCR3-negative and CXCR3-positive naive CD8 T cells (dated by TCRdb to the late 2010s). Some background on the complete study: In total, about 150 million TRB reads were obtained, or roughly 1.5 +/- 0.3 million reads per library. The diversity and physicochemical repertoire analyses included roughly ten donors pooled from two independent experiments. The TRBV-TRBJ cluster analysis covered naive subsets from about 5 donors and memory cells from 3 donors.

Overall results and qualifications from the work: Within the same donor, TRBV-TRBJ usage looked similar between naive CXCR3-negative and CXCR3-positive cells, but memory cells had distinct patterns. Both naive subsets had comparably high repertoire diversity, while memory CD8+ T cells had much lower repertoire diversity. Freshly isolated PBMCs were used for most assays because CXCR3 expression went down partially after cryopreservation. Because surface CD5, which is linked to self-reactivity in mice, was comparable between the naive subsets, TCR interaction strength was also inferred from the physicochemical properties of TRB CDR3s.

These reads were obtained on a NextSeq 550. The Human TCR Profiling Kit (MiLaboratory) was used to prepare UMI-labeled 5' RACE TRB cDNA libraries. cDNA synthesis used the entire amount of extracted RNA, and PCR amplification then used the entire amount of cDNA produced. Libraries were prepared in parallel using an identical number of PCR cycles. The authors processed their data as follows. With a minimum of two reads required per UMI, MIGEC and MiXCR pulled out about 52,000 +/- 9,100 unique UMI-labeled TRB cDNA molecules from each library. On average, roughly 40,000 +/- 10,000 functional in-frame TRB CDR3 nucleotide clonotypes lacking stop codons were found per library. Diversity metrics, including normalized Shannon-Wiener and Chao1, were computed in VDJtools after downsampling to 5000 UMI-labeled TRB molecules per sample. VDJtools was used to calculate clonotype-size-weighted physicochemical properties of the central five CDR3 residues, namely interaction energy, strength, volume and Kidera factor 4. The reads underwent TCRdb reprocessing, giving one record for each CDR3 protein sequence and no DNA. These V and J calls originate from TCRdb's pipeline instead of the authors' own analysis. The data table for this sample lists about 48,000 distinct CDR3 sequences. The ten largest clonotypes hold over 14% of the sample.

Each CD8+ T cell subset was flow-sorted in triplicate, with fewer than 350,000 cells per subset placed directly into RLT lysis buffer. Peripheral blood mononuclear cells were isolated from buffy coats using standard density gradient centrifugation. Total RNA was extracted from sorted cells with an RNeasy Mini Kit. The CDR3 measures 15 amino acids from cysteine to phenylalanine. DNA is not on record. CDR1 and CDR2, per the germline V gene (reference sequence), are SGHKS and YYEKEE. Of note for this clonotype: The clone's antigen remains unknown.

This sequence was found in a human donor in good health. Some clones in this sample may be carry-over from other donors' samples. Sequenced material: memory CD8+ T cells from blood. The cell subset or site label of this sample denotes: conventional CD8+ memory T cells (TMEM), sorted as controls. This receptor chain uses TRBV5-5 and TRBJ2-7. The CDR3 region: CASSAGGTSSYEQYF.